The TCR beta chain under discussion was sequenced for a study of T-cell reconstitution after alpha-beta-depleted transplantation in children. This CDR3 is built from 14 residues. V lost 0 bases and J 1 base, leaving 4 bases between the germline ends. Germline CDR1 and CDR2: SGHRS and YFSETQ. Unique molecular identifiers were used to barcode this TCRbeta library. MiXCR, applied by TCRdb to the PCR reads, yields one record per CDR3 protein. Of approximately 97,000 distinct CDR3 sequences in the sample, 5% to 6% were seen once. The clonotype comes from a female patient between 2 and 15 years old who had a stem cell transplant for Fanconi anemia, so the T cells may come from the graft donor. This specimen was PBMCs, mostly from graft donor cells, taken 60 days after TCRalphabeta/CD19-depleted stem cell transplant. This chain joins TRBV5-1 and TRBJ2-2; no clear D gene. In nucleotides, the CDR3 is TGCGCCAGCAGCTTGGAACTGAACACCGGGGAGCTGTTTTTT. Its translation: CASSLELNTGELFF.